This TCR beta chain was observed in a study of blood T cell repertoires in COVID-19. Study overall: COVID-19 samples collected from the United States, Italy and Spain covered acute and convalescent phases.

The V and J ends lost 6 bases and 8 bases respectively, with 17 bases between them. The CDR3 sequence is 14 residues long. Germline V gene data show CDR1 as MNHEY and CDR2 as SVGAGI. The method was immunoSEQ multiplex PCR; TCRdb's version includes in-frame clones alone and lacks a portion of them. The data contain approximately 200,000 clones, around nine tenths of them singletons. Participants were aged about 18 to 95 years, lived in under 30 US areas, and enrolled virtually. Donors in Cohort 3 counted as recovered after two negative PCRs, clearance, or symptom resolution. The sample comprised PBMCs or T cells enriched from blood (not recorded which). The V gene is TRBV6-5, the J gene TRBJ1-5; D unresolved. This TCR derives from a man under 40 who had recovered from COVID-19. DNA of the CDR3: TGTGCCAGCAGCCCCGGAGCCTGGAGAGAGCCCCAGCATTTT. Amino acids: CASSPGAWREPQHF.